This TCR beta chain is from a study of human thymus T cells (dated by TCRdb to 2020 to 2022). Concerning the study at large: TCR alpha and beta repertoires from roughly 8 infant thymus samples and four related peripheral blood samples were characterized in the study. The cohort included more than 5 male and a couple of female infants, with donor ages spanning 7 to 244 days. General study outcomes and caveats: On average, roughly 890,000 unique TCRB clonotypes were obtained from thymus samples, compared with about 84,000 from blood samples. V and J gene segment usage appeared biased in both thymic and peripheral blood repertoires. The related research found that thymic TCR repertoires overlapped highly between unrelated individuals.

The immunoSEQ multiplex PCR assay was used to amplify the TCRB and TCRAD loci from a standardized quantity of quality-controlled genomic DNA. Amplicons spanned the V(D)J region at a length sufficient to cover the CDR3 and identify V and J genes. Amplicon sequencing was performed on an Illumina platform through the commercial immunoSEQ service. The paper's data handling went like this. Primer bias and sequencing errors were corrected using previously described methods, and TCRAD and TCRB definitions followed the IMGT database. immunoSEQ Analyzer 3.0 and VDJTools were used for repertoire analysis, which covered basic statistics, V/J segment usage, diversity estimates, rarefaction and pairwise overlap. Diversity was estimated with Chao1, ChaoE, Efron-Thisted, Shannon and inverse Simpson indices, and also on datasets down-sampled to the smallest sample. For repertoire overlap, CDR3 nucleotide sequence, V gene and J gene had to match strictly, and clustering was done by Jaccard-based multidimensional scaling. Drawn from immuneACCESS, this table holds only the in-frame rearrangements with V and J called that TCRdb kept. Clones are partly lost; checked studies trace under half to an unresolved V gene and leave the rest unexplained. That table furnishes V, J and clone size, whereas the DNA furnished D and trimming. Counted in this sample were some 130,000 clones; around 94% of them appeared once. Around 0.025% of the sample lies in the top ten.

The CDR3 spans 19 residues, from the cysteine through the phenylalanine. Only the CDR3 part of the read is kept: 57 bases, read in frame from the first base. Reading the germline V gene gives CDR1 SGHVS and CDR2 FNYEAQ. V ends up 4 bases short and J 3 bases short, with an unmatched junction base count of 15. About this clone: The specificity of this receptor is unknown. Per-base qualities were not stored, and no clone one base away is much larger.

Thymus tissue was obtained as surgical resects removed during corrective cardiac surgery. The donors were immunologically healthy infants in Finland who had open corrective cardiac surgery for congenital heart defects. Thymocytes were mechanically released from the tissue and were stored as pellets of about 9-33 million cells at -70 degrees C. Genomic DNA was extracted from frozen cell pellets with a QIAsymphony instrument. The chain is assembled from TRBV7-6 and TRBJ2-7; 13 central nucleotides agree with TRBD2. The source of this sequence is a boy under two years old with a congenital heart defect but otherwise immunologically healthy. The sequencing sample was made of thymus tissue. The CDR3 region: CASSSRGLAGRIPDYEQYF. The DNA sequence follows: TGTGCCAGCAGCTCTAGGGGACTAGCGGGGAGAATACCCGACTACGAGCAGTACTTC.